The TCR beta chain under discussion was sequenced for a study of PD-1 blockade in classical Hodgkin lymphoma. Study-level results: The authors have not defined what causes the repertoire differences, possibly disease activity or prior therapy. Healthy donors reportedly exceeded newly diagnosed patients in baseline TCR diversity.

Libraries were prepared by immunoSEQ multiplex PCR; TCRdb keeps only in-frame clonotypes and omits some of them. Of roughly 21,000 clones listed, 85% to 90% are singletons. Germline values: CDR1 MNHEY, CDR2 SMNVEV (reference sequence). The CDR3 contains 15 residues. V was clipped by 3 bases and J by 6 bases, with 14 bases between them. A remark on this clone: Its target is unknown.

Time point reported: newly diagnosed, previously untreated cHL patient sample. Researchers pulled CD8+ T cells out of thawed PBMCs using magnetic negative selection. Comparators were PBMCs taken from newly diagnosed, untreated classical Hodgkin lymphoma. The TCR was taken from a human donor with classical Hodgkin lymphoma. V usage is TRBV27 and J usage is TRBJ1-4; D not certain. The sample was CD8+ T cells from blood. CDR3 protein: CASSFLTTPHEKLFF. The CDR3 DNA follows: TGTGCCAGCAGTTTCCTGACAACCCCGCATGAAAAACTGTTTTTT. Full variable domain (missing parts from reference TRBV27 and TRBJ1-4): EAQVTQNPRYLITVTGKKLTVTCSQNMNHEYMSWYRQDPGLGLRQIYYSMNVEVTDKGDVPEGYKVSRKEKRNFPLILESPSPNQTSLYFCASSFLTTPHEKLFFGSGTQLSVL.